This T cell receptor beta chain was obtained from a study of T-cell memory formation after mild COVID-19 listed by TCRdb under 2021. Turning to the overall study: TCR sequence clusters from the two donors were largely donor specific. Two young, previously healthy adult volunteers, one female and one male, were included in the cohort. In two donors, T-cell clones that expanded and contracted after mild COVID-19 were followed by sequencing TCRalpha and TCRbeta repertoires longitudinally. The study at large found these results: Some responding clones were detected in pre-infection memory, suggesting pre-existing cross-reactive memory T cells joined the SARS-CoV-2 response. From day 15 to 85, contracting clones showed balanced CD4/CD8 phenotypes, whereas a second wave of clones that expanded from day 15 to 37 leaned towards CD4+. Only a couple of mild cases were covered in the study, and larger cohorts including severe cases with pre-infection samples were considered necessary. The second-wave clones that peaked on day 37 were not confirmed to be SARS-CoV-2 specific. Contracting CD4+ clones turned up mainly in the CM and EM memory subsets, whereas EMRA was where CD8+ clones were enriched.

The CDR3 spans 16 residues, from the cysteine through the phenylalanine. Only the CDR3 part of the read is kept: 48 bases, read in frame from the first base. CDR1 SGDLS and CDR2 YYNGEE were looked up in the germline V gene. Relative to germline, V is missing 3 bases and J is missing 2 bases, with 10 bases of the junction outside any gene match. Ficoll-Paque density gradient centrifugation was the method used to isolate PBMCs. Instrument on record: Illumina NovaSeq 6000. cDNA libraries for TCRalpha and TCRbeta were prepared by 5'RACE using constant-segment primers, with sample barcodes and unique molecular identifiers added. Trizol reagent was used to extract RNA from every sample. The libraries were amplified in two PCR steps, and the second step added a second sample barcode and Illumina TruSeq adapters. The libraries were sequenced on an Illumina NovaSeq using 2 x 150 bp paired-end reads. The study's own analysis went as follows. The reads were demultiplexed and collapsed into UMI-guided consensus sequences using migec v1.2.7. Using mixcr v2.1.11, the UMI consensuses were aligned to TRA and TRB V and J templates and assembled into clonotypes. Expanded or contracted clonotypes were those called significant by both edgeR and NoisET, with noise models trained on biological replicates. edgeR calls used a false discovery rate-adjusted p below 0.01 and a log2 fold-change threshold of 1. As an exploratory analysis of dynamics, PCA with hierarchical clustering was applied to max-normalized trajectories of the 1000 most abundant clonotypes. The CD4 or CD8 phenotype of responding clones was assigned using the separately sequenced CD4+ and CD8+ repertoires. The public reads were reanalyzed by TCRdb: fastp trimming at Q25, MiXCR alignment, in-frame beta chains only. Records with the same CDR3 protein are collapsed into one entry carrying the most frequent genes and DNA. The V and J calls were not made by the authors but by TCRdb's processing. The sample data list approximately 400,000 distinct CDR3 sequences, and roughly a quarter of these were observed just once. Around 8.7% of the sample is taken by the ten largest.

As concerns this clonotype: Its binding antigen is unknown. Base-call qualities are not available, and no considerably larger clone is one nucleotide away.

Sequencing was done on a sample of PBMCs or a T cell subset sorted from them (not recorded which). The chain links TRBV9 with TRBJ2-7, with 8 central nucleotides matching TRBD2. This TCR was sampled from an adult woman who had mild COVID-19 (a few samples of this study predate the infection). The sample titles of this study are shuffled in the database, so cell type and time point are left out; the donor was told from shared clones. The CDR3 reads CASSAAREGSPYEQYF. The base sequence is TGTGCCAGCAGCGCCGCTCGGGAGGGGTCTCCCTACGAGCAGTACTTC.